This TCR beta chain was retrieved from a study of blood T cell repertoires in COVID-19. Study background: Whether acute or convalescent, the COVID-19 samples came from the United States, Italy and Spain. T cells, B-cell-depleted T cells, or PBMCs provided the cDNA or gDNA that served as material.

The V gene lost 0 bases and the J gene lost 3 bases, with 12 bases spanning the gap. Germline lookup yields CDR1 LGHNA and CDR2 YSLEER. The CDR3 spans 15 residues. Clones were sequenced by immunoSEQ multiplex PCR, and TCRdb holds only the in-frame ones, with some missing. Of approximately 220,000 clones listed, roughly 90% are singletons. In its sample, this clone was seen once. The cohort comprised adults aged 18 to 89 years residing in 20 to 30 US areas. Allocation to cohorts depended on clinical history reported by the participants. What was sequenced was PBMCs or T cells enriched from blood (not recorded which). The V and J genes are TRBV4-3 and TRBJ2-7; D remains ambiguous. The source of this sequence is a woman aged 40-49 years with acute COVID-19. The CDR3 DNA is TGCGCCAGCAGCCAAGATCCCGCAGGCCTCTACGAGCAGTACTTC. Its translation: CASSQDPAGLYEQYF.